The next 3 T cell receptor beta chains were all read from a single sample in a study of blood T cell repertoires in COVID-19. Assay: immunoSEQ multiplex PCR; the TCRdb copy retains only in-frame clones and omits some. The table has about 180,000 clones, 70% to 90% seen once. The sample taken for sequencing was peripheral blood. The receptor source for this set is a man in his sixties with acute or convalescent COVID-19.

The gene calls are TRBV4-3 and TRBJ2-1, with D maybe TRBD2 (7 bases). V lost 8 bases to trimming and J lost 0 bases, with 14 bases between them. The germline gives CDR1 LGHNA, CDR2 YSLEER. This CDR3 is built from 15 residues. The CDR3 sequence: CASEGGGSSYNEQFF. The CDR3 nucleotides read TGCGCCAGCGAGGGGGGGGGAAGCTCCTACAATGAGCAGTTCTTC.

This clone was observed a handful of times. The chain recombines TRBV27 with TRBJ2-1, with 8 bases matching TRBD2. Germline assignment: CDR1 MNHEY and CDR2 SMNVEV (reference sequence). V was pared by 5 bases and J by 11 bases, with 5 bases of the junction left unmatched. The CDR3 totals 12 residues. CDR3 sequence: CASSPLAGKQFF. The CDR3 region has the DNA TGTGCCAGCAGTCCTCTAGCGGGCAAGCAGTTCTTC.

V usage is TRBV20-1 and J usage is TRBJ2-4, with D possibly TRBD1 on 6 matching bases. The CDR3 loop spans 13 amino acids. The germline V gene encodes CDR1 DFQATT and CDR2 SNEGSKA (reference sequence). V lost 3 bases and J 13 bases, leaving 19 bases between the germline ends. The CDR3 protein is CSASVSARTAQYF. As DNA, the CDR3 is TGCAGTGCTAGTGTGTCCGCGCGGACAGCACAGTACTTC.